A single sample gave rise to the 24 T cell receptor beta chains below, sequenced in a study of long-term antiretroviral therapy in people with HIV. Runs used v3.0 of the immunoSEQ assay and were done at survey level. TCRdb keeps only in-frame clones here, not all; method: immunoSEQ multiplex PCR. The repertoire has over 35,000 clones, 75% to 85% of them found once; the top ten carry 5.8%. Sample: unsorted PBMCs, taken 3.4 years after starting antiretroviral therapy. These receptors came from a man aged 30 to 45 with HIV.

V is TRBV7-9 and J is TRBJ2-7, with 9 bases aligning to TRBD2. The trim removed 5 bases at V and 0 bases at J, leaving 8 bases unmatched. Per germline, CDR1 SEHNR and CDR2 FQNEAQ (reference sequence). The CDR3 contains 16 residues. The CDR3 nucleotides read TGTGCCAGCAGCGTTCTAGCGGGACTCCACTCCTACGAGCAGTACTTC. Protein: CASSVLAGLHSYEQYF.

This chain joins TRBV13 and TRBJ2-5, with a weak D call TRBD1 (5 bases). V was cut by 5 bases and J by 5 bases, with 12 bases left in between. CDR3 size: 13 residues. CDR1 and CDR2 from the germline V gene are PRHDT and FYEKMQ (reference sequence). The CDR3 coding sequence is TGTGCCAGCAGCCCCCAGGGATACGAGACCCAGTACTTC. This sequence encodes CASSPQGYETQYF.

The CDR3 coding sequence is TGCGCCAGCAGCTACACGACAGGGGTGGTGAACGAGCAGTACTTC. Residues: CASSYTTGVVNEQYF. The chain recombines TRBV5-1 with TRBJ2-7, with 8 positions matching TRBD1. The CDR3 is made up of 15 amino acids. CDR1 and CDR2 from the germline V gene are SGHRS and YFSETQ. V was clipped by 3 bases and J by 5 bases; unmatched bases: 10. The variable domain in full, with the rest retrieved from reference TRBV5-1 and TRBJ2-7, is KAGVTQTPRYLIKTRGQQVTLSCSPISGHRSVSWYQQTPGQGLQFLFEYFSETQRNKGNFPGRFSGRQFSNSRSEMNVSTLELGDSALYLCASSYTTGVVNEQYFGPGTRLTVT.

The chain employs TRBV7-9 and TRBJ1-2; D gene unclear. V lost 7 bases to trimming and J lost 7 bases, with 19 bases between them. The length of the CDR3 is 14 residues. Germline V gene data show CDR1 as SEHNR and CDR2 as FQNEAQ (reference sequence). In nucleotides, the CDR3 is TGTGCCAGCACCGCCGCGGGTTCCATAGGTGGCTACACCTTC. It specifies CASTAAGSIGGYTF.

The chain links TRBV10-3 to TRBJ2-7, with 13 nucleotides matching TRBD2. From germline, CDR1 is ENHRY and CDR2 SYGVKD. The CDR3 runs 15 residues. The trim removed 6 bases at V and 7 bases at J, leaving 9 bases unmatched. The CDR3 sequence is CAISLSTSGRREQYF. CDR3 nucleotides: TGTGCCATCAGCCTTTCGACTAGCGGGAGGAGAGAGCAGTACTTC.

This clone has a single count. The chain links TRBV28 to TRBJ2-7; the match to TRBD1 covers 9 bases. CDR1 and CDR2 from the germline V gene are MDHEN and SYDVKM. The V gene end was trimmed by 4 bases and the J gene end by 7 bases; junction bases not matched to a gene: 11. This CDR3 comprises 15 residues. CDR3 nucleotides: TGTGCCAGCAGTTCATCCGGGACAGGGAGGAAAGAGCAGTACTTC. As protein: CASSSSGTGRKEQYF.

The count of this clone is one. The CDR3 loop reads CASTRGGTGMGKLFF. The DNA of the CDR3 is TGTGCCAGCACCCGAGGTGGGACAGGGATGGGAAAACTGTTTTTT. The chain uses TRBV6-5 and TRBJ1-4; 9 bases map to TRBD1. With V trimmed by 7 bases and J by 10 bases, 13 bases remained unmatched. CDR3 length: 15 amino acids. The V gene's germline CDR1 is MNHEY and CDR2 SVGAGI.

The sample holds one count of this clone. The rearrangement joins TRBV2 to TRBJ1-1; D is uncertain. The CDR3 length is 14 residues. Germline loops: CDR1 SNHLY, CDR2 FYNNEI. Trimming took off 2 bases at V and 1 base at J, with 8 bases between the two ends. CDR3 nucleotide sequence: TGTGCCAGCAGTGAAAGGGCAAGGAACACTGAAGCTTTCTTT. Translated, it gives CASSERARNTEAFF.

The CDR3 is CASSEQALVLSTDTQYF. The CDR3 DNA follows: TGTGCCAGCAGTGAACAGGCCCTAGTATTAAGCACAGATACGCAGTATTTT. The V gene is TRBV25-1, the J gene TRBJ2-3; D is uncertain. The CDR3 length is 17 residues. CDR1 MGHDK and CDR2 SYGVNS come from the germline V gene. The ends were cut back, 2 bases at V and 0 bases at J, with 15 bases in the middle.

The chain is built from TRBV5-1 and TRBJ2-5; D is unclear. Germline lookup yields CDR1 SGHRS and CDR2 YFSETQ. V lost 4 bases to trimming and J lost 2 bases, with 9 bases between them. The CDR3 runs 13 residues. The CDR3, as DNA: TGCGCCAGCAGCGGCGACAATCAAGAGACCCAGTACTTC. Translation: CASSGDNQETQYF.

CDR3 bases: TGTGCCAGCAGGAAAACAGGTGCCTACGAGCAGTACTTC. It encodes CASRKTGAYEQYF. V usage is TRBV28 and J usage is TRBJ2-7; a weak D match, TRBD1 (5 bases). V lost 6 bases, J lost 2 bases, and 11 bases lay in between. There are 13 residues in the CDR3. The germline gives CDR1 MDHEN, CDR2 SYDVKM.

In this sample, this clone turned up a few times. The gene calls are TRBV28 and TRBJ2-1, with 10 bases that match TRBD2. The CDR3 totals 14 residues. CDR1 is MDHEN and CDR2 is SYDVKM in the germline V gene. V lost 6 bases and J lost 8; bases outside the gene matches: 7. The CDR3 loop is CASRQAGGPHEQFF. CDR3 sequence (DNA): TGTGCCAGCAGACAAGCGGGAGGGCCCCATGAGCAGTTCTTC.

The CDR3 nucleotides are TGTGCCAGCAGCTTAGATTCGACAGGGGGCTTTATCGGTGAGCAGTTCTTC. It translates to CASSLDSTGGFIGEQFF. The rearrangement uses TRBV11-2 and TRBJ2-1; the match to TRBD1 covers 10 bases. The CDR3 covers 17 residues. The junction had 11 bases not matched to a gene; V was cut back by 0 bases and J by 9 bases. CDR1 is SGHAT, CDR2 FQNNGV, per germline.

The CDR3 here is CAWSASGLAGVHTGELFF. CDR3 nucleotide sequence: TGTGCCTGGAGCGCCTCGGGACTAGCGGGAGTGCACACCGGGGAGCTGTTTTTT. This chain connects TRBV30 to TRBJ2-2; 14 nucleotides agree with TRBD2. CDR1 GTSNPN and CDR2 SVGIG come from the germline V gene (reference sequence). The CDR3 spans 18 residues. V lost 3 bases to trimming and J lost 3 bases; unmatched junction nucleotides: 9.

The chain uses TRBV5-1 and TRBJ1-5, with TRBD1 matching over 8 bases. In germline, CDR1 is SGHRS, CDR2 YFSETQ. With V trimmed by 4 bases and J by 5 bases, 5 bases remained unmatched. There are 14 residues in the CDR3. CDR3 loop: CASSPGQGYQPQHF. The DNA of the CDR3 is TGCGCCAGCAGCCCTGGACAGGGTTATCAGCCCCAGCATTTT.

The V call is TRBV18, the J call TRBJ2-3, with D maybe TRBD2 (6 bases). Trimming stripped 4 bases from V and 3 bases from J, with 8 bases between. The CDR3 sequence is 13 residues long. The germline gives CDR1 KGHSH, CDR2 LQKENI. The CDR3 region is CASSLGTTDTQYF. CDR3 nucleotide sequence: TGTGCCAGCTCACTCGGGACTACAGATACGCAGTATTTT. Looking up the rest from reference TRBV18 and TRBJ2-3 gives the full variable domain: NAGVMQNPRHLVRRRGQEARLRCSPMKGHSHVYWYRQLPEEGLKFMVYLQKENIIDESGMPKERFSAEFPKEGPSILRIQQVVRGDSAAYFCASSLGTTDTQYFGPGTRLTVL.

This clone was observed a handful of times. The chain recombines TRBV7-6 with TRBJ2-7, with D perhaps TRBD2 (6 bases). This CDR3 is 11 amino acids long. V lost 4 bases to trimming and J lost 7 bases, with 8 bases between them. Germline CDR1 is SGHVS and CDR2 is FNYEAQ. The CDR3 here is CASSYGGEQYF. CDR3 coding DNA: TGTGCCAGCAGCTACGGAGGGGAGCAGTACTTC.

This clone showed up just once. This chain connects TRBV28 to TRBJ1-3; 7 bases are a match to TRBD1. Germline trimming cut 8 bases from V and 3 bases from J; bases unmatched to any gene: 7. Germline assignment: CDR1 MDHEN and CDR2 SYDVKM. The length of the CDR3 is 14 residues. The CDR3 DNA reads TGTGCCAGCGGCTTGACAGGGAGTGGAAACACCATATATTTT. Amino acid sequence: CASGLTGSGNTIYF.

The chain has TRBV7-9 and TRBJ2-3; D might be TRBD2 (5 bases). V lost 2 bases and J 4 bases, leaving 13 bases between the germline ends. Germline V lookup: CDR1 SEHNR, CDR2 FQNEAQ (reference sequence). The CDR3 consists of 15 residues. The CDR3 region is CASSLNPREPDTQYF. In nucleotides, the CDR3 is TGTGCCAGCAGCTTAAATCCCCGGGAACCAGATACGCAGTATTTT.

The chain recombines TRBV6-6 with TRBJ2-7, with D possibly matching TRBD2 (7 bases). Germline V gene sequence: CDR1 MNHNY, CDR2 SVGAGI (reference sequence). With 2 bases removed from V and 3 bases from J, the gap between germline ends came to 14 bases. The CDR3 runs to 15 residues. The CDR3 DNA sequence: TGTGCCAGCAGTTACGGGGGGGCCATCAACTACGAGCAGTACTTC. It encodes CASSYGGAINYEQYF.

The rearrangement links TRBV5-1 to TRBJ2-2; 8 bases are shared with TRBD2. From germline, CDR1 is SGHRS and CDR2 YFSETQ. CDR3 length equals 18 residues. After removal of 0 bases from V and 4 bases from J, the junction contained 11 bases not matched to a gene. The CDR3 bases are TGCGCCAGCAGCTTGGACCCTCCGGGGGGGGGACGCACCGGGGAGCTGTTTTTT. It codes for CASSLDPPGGGRTGELFF. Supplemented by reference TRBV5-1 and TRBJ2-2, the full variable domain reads KAGVTQTPRYLIKTRGQQVTLSCSPISGHRSVSWYQQTPGQGLQFLFEYFSETQRNKGNFPGRFSGRQFSNSRSEMNVSTLELGDSALYLCASSLDPPGGGRTGELFFGEGSRLTVL.

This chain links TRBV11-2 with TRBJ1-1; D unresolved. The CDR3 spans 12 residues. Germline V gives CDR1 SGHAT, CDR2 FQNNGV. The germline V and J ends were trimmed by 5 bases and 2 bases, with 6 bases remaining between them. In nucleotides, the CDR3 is TGTGCCAGCAGCCCGGGAAACACTGAAGCTTTCTTT. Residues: CASSPGNTEAFF.

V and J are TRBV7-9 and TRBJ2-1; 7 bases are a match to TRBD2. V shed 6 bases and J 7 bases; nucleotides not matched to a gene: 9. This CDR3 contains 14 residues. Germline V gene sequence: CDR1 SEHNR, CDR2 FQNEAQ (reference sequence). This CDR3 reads CASRRAGEGNEQFF. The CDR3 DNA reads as TGTGCCAGCAGGAGGGCGGGAGAAGGGAATGAGCAGTTCTTC.

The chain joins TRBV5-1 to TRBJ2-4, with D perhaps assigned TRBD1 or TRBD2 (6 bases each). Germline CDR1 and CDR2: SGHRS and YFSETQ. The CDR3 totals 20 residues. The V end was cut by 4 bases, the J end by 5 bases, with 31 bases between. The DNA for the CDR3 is TGCGCCAGCAGCCACGAGGAAATGGGAGGACAGCAATCCTTCGAAAACATTCAGTACTTC. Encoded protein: CASSHEEMGGQQSFENIQYF.